A single sample is the source of the 31 T cell receptor beta chains below, sequenced in a study of identical twins. MiXCR, run by TCRdb on the 5' RACE reads, gives a single entry per CDR3 protein. The sample holds about 470,000 distinct CDR3 sequences, 20% to 25% seen once. This same sample was also part of a study on T cells expressing NK-cell markers.

Sequencing used CD4+ T cells sorted from blood. Source of these receptors: a young woman in good health.

This rearrangement joins TRBV5-4 to TRBJ1-2; 9 positions agree with TRBD1. Germline V gene data show CDR1 as SGHNT and CDR2 as YYREEE (reference sequence). With 0 bases clipped from V and 8 bases from J, the junction kept 8 bases outside the gene matches. The CDR3 is made up of 15 amino acids. This chain's CDR3 is CASSLVGTGRIGYTF. The CDR3 DNA reads TGTGCCAGCAGCTTGGTTGGGACAGGGCGAATCGGCTACACCTTC.

The chain combines TRBV7-2 with TRBJ2-7; no definite D call. Trimming left V 5 bases short and J 5 bases short, with 13 bases between. Per the germline V gene, CDR1 is SGHTA and CDR2 is FQGNSA. CDR3 length: 13 amino acids. CDR3 DNA sequence: TGTGCCAGCAGCCTTGGACGCAAGGACGAGCAGTACTTC. Translation gives CASSLGRKDEQYF.

The chain joins TRBV6-5 to TRBJ2-7, with D perhaps TRBD2 (6 bases). The CDR3 spans 11 residues. Germline assignment: CDR1 MNHEY and CDR2 SVGAGI. CDR3 sequence: CAAGPYYEQYF. The CDR3, as DNA: TGTGCAGCGGGTCCTTACTACGAGCAGTACTTC.

This sequence joins TRBV2 and TRBJ2-7; weak D call: TRBD1 (5 bases). Germline V lookup: CDR1 SNHLY, CDR2 FYNNEI. The V gene lost 4 bases and the J gene lost 6 bases, with 16 bases spanning the gap. The CDR3 has 14 residues. For the CDR3, the DNA is TGTGCCAGCAGTGGGGGCACAACTACGGGCGAGCAGTACTTC. This encodes CASSGGTTTGEQYF.

The J gene is TRBJ2-7, the V gene TRBV9, with D tentatively TRBD1 (6 bases). This CDR3 is built from 16 residues. Germline loops: CDR1 SGDLS, CDR2 YYNGEE. The V end lost 0 bases, the J end lost 5 bases, and 18 bases lay between the germline ends. DNA for the CDR3: TGTGCCAGCAGCGTAGCGGGACACCGGACTCAGGACGAGCAGTACTTC. Protein sequence: CASSVAGHRTQDEQYF.

The chain couples TRBV12-3 or TRBV12-4 to TRBJ1-2; no definite D call. Trimming cost V 0 bases and J 0 bases, with 11 bases left between them. The CDR3 covers 16 residues. The CDR3 DNA reads TGTGCCAGCAGTTTAGCGTCGAGCAGCCCTAACTATGGCTACACCTTC. Translated: CASSLASSSPNYGYTF.

This clonotype occurred a few times. As DNA, the CDR3 is TGTGCCAGCAGTTTAGCGAGGGACTCGGGGGCAGGGACCCAGTACTTC. Amino acids: CASSLARDSGAGTQYF. The rearrangement links TRBV12-3 or TRBV12-4 to TRBJ2-5; D might be TRBD1 or TRBD2, each matching 6 bases. This CDR3 spans 16 amino acids. V gave up 0 bases and J gave up 7 bases, with 18 bases separating them.

This clonotype was seen a handful of times. The chain is built from TRBV6-1 and TRBJ2-3; 8 bases are a match to TRBD2. Germline CDR1 is MNHNS and CDR2 is SASEGT. Losses at the gene ends were 7 bases for V and 6 bases for J; bases not matched to a gene: 12. The CDR3 totals 15 residues. CDR3 sequence: CASNGRGGLRDTQYF. The CDR3 DNA sequence: TGTGCCAGCAATGGACGGGGGGGCCTTAGGGATACGCAGTATTTT.

This clonotype was detected a few times. The rearrangement uses TRBV11-2 and TRBJ2-4; D gene ambiguous. Between the trimmed V and J ends, which lost 6 bases and 0 bases, there was a span of 18 bases. This CDR3 has 17 amino acids. Looked up from germline, CDR1 is SGHAT and CDR2 is FQNNGV. Here the CDR3 reads CASSFNSRTLAKNIQYF. DNA of the CDR3: TGTGCCAGCAGTTTCAATTCACGCACCCTAGCCAAAAACATTCAGTACTTC.

The rearrangement joins TRBV7-9 to TRBJ2-3; 9 nucleotides line up with TRBD2. This CDR3 has 17 residues. V was pared by 5 bases and J by 4 bases, with 13 bases of the junction left unmatched. Germline CDR1 reads SEHNR; CDR2 reads FQNEAQ (reference sequence). CDR3 sequence: CASSPNDIAGAADTQYF. CDR3 DNA sequence: TGTGCCAGCAGCCCCAACGATATAGCGGGAGCTGCAGATACGCAGTATTTT.

This rearrangement joins TRBV20-1 to TRBJ2-1, with D maybe TRBD2 (6 bases). V lost 6 bases and J lost 2, with 14 bases in between. Germline values: CDR1 DFQATT, CDR2 SNEGSKA (reference sequence). The CDR3 covers 14 residues. The CDR3 DNA reads as TGCAGTGCCAGGGACTCCCACACCTACAATGAGCAGTTCTTC. Residues: CSARDSHTYNEQFF.

As to this clonotype: An end of the junction does not agree with germline; a read error may underlie this. The chain links TRBV12-3 or TRBV12-4 to TRBJ1-3; D not certain. This CDR3 has 14 amino acids. CDR3 residues: CASSLGVSENTIYF. In DNA form, the CDR3 reads TGTGCCAGCAGTTTAGGGGTTTCTGAAAACACCATATATTTT.

The chain couples TRBV7-6 to TRBJ2-2, with a possible D match to TRBD2 (6 bases). V was shortened by 5 bases and J by 3 bases, with 13 bases between the two germline ends. The CDR3 is 15 amino acids. Germline lookup yields CDR1 SGHVS and CDR2 FNYEAQ. CDR3 bases: TGTGCCAGCAGCCCCGGGAGTTCGTACACCGGGGAGCTGTTTTTT. This translates into CASSPGSSYTGELFF.

The CDR3 here is CSARPNQGLAKNIQYF. In DNA, the CDR3 is TGCAGTGCTAGACCTAATCAGGGGCTAGCCAAAAACATTCAGTACTTC. The rearrangement joins TRBV20-1 to TRBJ2-4; the D gene is possibly TRBD1 (6 bases). Trimming left V 2 bases short and J 0 bases short, with 14 bases between. CDR3 size: 16 residues. The germline gives CDR1 DFQATT, CDR2 SNEGSKA (reference sequence).

CDR3: CASSPRSGEPYEQYF. The CDR3 DNA reads TGTGCCAGCTCACCACGTTCGGGGGAGCCCTACGAGCAGTACTTC. The chain has TRBV18 and TRBJ2-7, with D perhaps TRBD2 (6 bases). Germline lookup yields CDR1 KGHSH and CDR2 LQKENI. The CDR3 is made up of 15 amino acids. The V and J ends lost 1 base and 2 bases respectively, with 12 bases between them. The whole variable domain, filled in from reference TRBV18 and TRBJ2-7, reads NAGVMQNPRHLVRRRGQEARLRCSPMKGHSHVYWYRQLPEEGLKFMVYLQKENIIDESGMPKERFSAEFPKEGPSILRIQQVVRGDSAAYFCASSPRSGEPYEQYFGPGTRLTVT.

The rearrangement uses TRBV5-1 and TRBJ1-6; the match to TRBD1 covers 8 bases. From germline, CDR1 is SGHRS and CDR2 YFSETQ. Trimming removed 4 bases from V and 8 bases from J; junction bases left unmatched: 5. The CDR3 is made up of 14 amino acids. The CDR3 loop reads CASSVGQVDSPLHF. In DNA, the CDR3 is TGCGCCAGCAGCGTGGGACAGGTGGATTCACCCCTCCACTTT.

The chain recombines TRBV5-1 with TRBJ2-3; 10 bases line up with TRBD2. CDR1 SGHRS and CDR2 YFSETQ come from the germline V gene. The V gene end was trimmed by 4 bases and the J gene end by 7 bases; junction bases not matched to a gene: 12. The CDR3 consists of 16 residues. The CDR3 sequence: CASSAALAGVGNTQYF. The CDR3 DNA reads TGCGCCAGCAGCGCGGCGCTAGCGGGAGTGGGAAATACGCAGTATTTT.

J is TRBJ2-2 and V is TRBV7-2; 7 positions match TRBD2. The germline gives CDR1 SGHTA, CDR2 FQGNSA. The CDR3 consists of 14 residues. Trimming removed 4 bases from V and 2 bases from J; junction bases left unmatched: 1. CDR3 coding DNA: TGTGCCAGCAGCTCAGCGGGAAACACCGGGGAGCTGTTTTTT. Amino acids: CASSSAGNTGELFF. The full variable domain, its missing parts supplied by reference TRBV7-2 and TRBJ2-2, is GAGVSQSPSNKVTEKGKDVELRCDPISGHTALYWYRQSLGQGLEFLIYFQGNSAPDKSGLPSDRFSAERTGGSVSTLTIQRTQQEDSAVYLCASSSAGNTGELFFGEGSRLTVL.

The chain combines TRBV5-6 with TRBJ2-3; possibly TRBD2 for D (6 bases). This CDR3 is 12 amino acids long. Trimming left V 4 bases short and J 11 bases short, with 14 bases between. In germline, CDR1 is SGHDT, CDR2 YYEEEE. CDR3 in DNA: TGTGCCAGCAGCCTGGCGGAGGGTTGGCAGTATTTT. Amino acids: CASSLAEGWQYF.

The rearrangement uses TRBV15 and TRBJ1-2, with a weak D call TRBD1 (5 bases). The V and J ends lost 0 bases and 5 bases respectively, with 16 bases between them. CDR1 and CDR2 (germline): LNHNV, YYDKDF (reference sequence). CDR3 length equals 16 residues. Here the CDR3 reads CATSRDLQVVGYGYTF. CDR3 DNA: TGTGCCACCAGCAGAGACCTACAGGTGGTAGGGTATGGCTACACCTTC.

The chain uses TRBV9 and TRBJ2-1, with 7 bases that match TRBD2. The CDR3 consists of 13 residues. After removal of 4 bases from V and 8 bases from J, the junction contained 6 bases not matched to a gene. Germline CDR1 is SGDLS and CDR2 is YYNGEE. CDR3 residues: CASSYVGGYEQFF. CDR3 DNA: TGTGCCAGCAGCTACGTGGGGGGGTATGAGCAGTTCTTC.

The chain combines TRBV20-1 with TRBJ1-1; possible D gene TRBD1, 5 bases. The germline V gene has CDR1 DFQATT and CDR2 SNEGSKA (reference sequence). CDR3 size: 14 residues. Trimming took 1 base from V and 3 from J, leaving 12 bases between them. The CDR3 DNA is TGCAGTGCTAGAGGGACACGACGGGACACTGAAGCTTTCTTT. As protein: CSARGTRRDTEAFF.

The V gene is TRBV18, the J gene TRBJ2-3; 9 bases line up with TRBD2. With 4 bases clipped from V and 2 bases from J, the junction kept 7 bases outside the gene matches. CDR3 length: 16 residues. Per the germline V gene, CDR1 is KGHSH and CDR2 is LQKENI. The CDR3 bases are TGTGCCAGCTCACTTCTAGCGGGATCTCCCACAGATACGCAGTATTTT. Translating gives CASSLLAGSPTDTQYF.

This clonotype has ten or more counts. The rearrangement joins TRBV10-3 to TRBJ1-6; D ambiguous. Germline-derived CDR1 and CDR2 are ENHRY and SYGVKD. V was pared by 7 bases and J by 9 bases, with 22 bases between. The length of the CDR3 is 16 residues. The CDR3 region has the DNA TGTGCCATCACCAAGGGTGGGCCTTCTGGAAGTTCACCCCTCCACTTT. Amino acids: CAITKGGPSGSSPLHF.

V usage is TRBV7-3 and J usage is TRBJ2-2, with 8 nucleotides matching TRBD1. In germline, CDR1 is SGHTA, CDR2 FQGTGA. This CDR3 has 17 residues. The V and J ends lost 4 bases and 3 bases, in that order; junction bases with no gene match: 10. DNA of the CDR3: TGTGCCAGCAGCTCCACCAGTCAGGGGGCAGACACCGGGGAGCTGTTTTTT. It specifies CASSSTSQGADTGELFF. Supplemented by reference TRBV7-3 and TRBJ2-2, the full variable domain reads GAGVSQTPSNKVTEKGKYVELRCDPISGHTALYWYRQSLGQGPEFLIYFQGTGAADDSGLPNDRFFAVRPEGSVSTLKIQRTERGDSAVYLCASSSTSQGADTGELFFGEGSRLTVL.

V usage is TRBV20-1 and J usage is TRBJ2-1, with D possibly TRBD1 on 5 matching bases. Germline-derived CDR1 and CDR2 are DFQATT and SNEGSKA (reference sequence). This CDR3 comprises 15 residues. Trimming removed 4 bases at V and 1 base at J, with 14 bases between. The CDR3 protein is CSATPGMGSYNEQFF. CDR3 nucleotides: TGCAGTGCTACTCCAGGGATGGGATCCTACAATGAGCAGTTCTTC.

The chain couples TRBV20-1 to TRBJ2-3; no definite D call. The CDR3 is made up of 13 amino acids. Germline values: CDR1 DFQATT, CDR2 SNEGSKA (reference sequence). The V gene lost 4 bases and the J gene lost 2 bases, with 10 bases spanning the gap. CDR3 DNA sequence: TGCAGTGCTATCGAACCTATCACAGATACGCAGTATTTT. It translates to CSAIEPITDTQYF.

The sample holds a few counts of this clonotype. In nucleotides, the CDR3 is TGTGCCAGCAGCTCATCCTCAGGAGGGCAAGTTTTAAATCAGCCCCAGCATTTT. This translates into CASSSSSGGQVLNQPQHF. The rearrangement uses TRBV11-3 and TRBJ1-5; D not certain. Germline V gene sequence: CDR1 SGHNT, CDR2 YENEEA. The CDR3 has 18 amino acids. V gave up 4 bases and J gave up 4 bases, with 23 bases separating them.

This chain uses TRBV11-2 with TRBJ2-3; D might be TRBD2 (5 bases). V was clipped by 5 bases and J by 3 bases, with 15 bases between them. Germline V CDR1 and CDR2: SGHAT, FQNNGV. The CDR3 sequence is 15 residues long. The CDR3 is CASSLVPSQTDTQYF. The DNA for the CDR3 is TGTGCCAGCAGCCTCGTCCCTAGCCAAACAGATACGCAGTATTTT.

This clonotype was seen a few times. The chain joins TRBV3-1 to TRBJ1-3; 9 positions match TRBD1. Looked up from germline, CDR1 is LGHDT and CDR2 is YNNKEL (reference sequence). V was pared by 5 bases and J by 4 bases, with 15 bases of the junction left unmatched. The CDR3 has 18 residues. CDR3 in amino acids: CASSELTGTGIKGNTIYF. As DNA, the CDR3 is TGTGCCAGCAGCGAACTAACCGGGACAGGGATTAAGGGAAACACCATATATTTT.

This clonotype came up a few times. The V call is TRBV11-1, the J call TRBJ2-1, with 11 bases identical to TRBD2. The length of the CDR3 is 20 residues. Germline V gives CDR1 SGHAT, CDR2 FQDESV (reference sequence). The V segment lost 5 bases and the J segment 0 bases; nucleotides outside the gene matches: 15. CDR3 nucleotide sequence: TGTGCCAGCAGCGCGATACCGGGACTAGCGGCCCTCAGCTCCTACAATGAGCAGTTCTTC. Protein: CASSAIPGLAALSSYNEQFF.